These T cell receptor beta chains were read from a single sample in a study of blood T cell repertoires in COVID-19. Only in-frame clones appear in the TCRdb table, and some are missing; sequencing was by immunoSEQ multiplex PCR. The profile shows 140,000 to 150,000 clones, around three quarters of them singletons. Sequenced input: peripheral blood. These receptors came from a man aged 50 to 59 with acute or convalescent COVID-19. CDR3s include the opening cysteine and the closing phenylalanine or tryptophan. Each record gives: clone size, J gene, V gene, D gene, CDR3 DNA, CDR3 protein. A D gene is named only where the DNA matches it firmly. Some rows mark clone size as missing; the rest say once, few, many or name a class of expanded clone.

clone size: NA; J gene: TRBJ2-7; V gene: TRBV5-1; D gene: NA; CDR3 DNA: TGCGCCAGCAGCTTGGGGCAGAACTACGAGCAGTACTTC; CDR3 protein: CASSLGQNYEQYF
clone size: NA; J gene: TRBJ1-2; V gene: TRBV19; D gene: NA; CDR3 DNA: TGTGCCAGTAGTATAGGACAGCGGGAAGCTAACTATGGCTACACCTTC; CDR3 protein: CASSIGQREANYGYTF
clone size: NA; J gene: TRBJ1-1; V gene: TRBV11-2; D gene: TRBD1; CDR3 DNA: TGTGCCAGCAGCTTAAGGACAGGGGGCGCAGCTTTCTTT; CDR3 protein: CASSLRTGGAAFF
clone size: NA; J gene: TRBJ1-1; V gene: TRBV15; D gene: NA; CDR3 DNA: TGTGCCACCAGCGCGTACAGGGTAGGAACGGACACTGAAGCTTTCTTT; CDR3 protein: CATSAYRVGTDTEAFF
clone size: few; J gene: TRBJ2-2; V gene: TRBV10-1; D gene: NA; CDR3 DNA: TGCGCCACCAGGCGGGGGCCTGACACCGGGGAGCTGTTTTTT; CDR3 protein: CATRRGPDTGELFF
clone size: NA; J gene: TRBJ2-5; V gene: TRBV6-1; D gene: NA; CDR3 DNA: TGTGCCAGCAGTGAATGGCTAGCCGGGCTTGGGTACAAAGAGACCCAGTACTTC; CDR3 protein: CASSEWLAGLGYKETQYF
clone size: NA; J gene: TRBJ1-6; V gene: TRBV19; D gene: TRBD1; CDR3 DNA: TGTGCCAGTAGTGCACCGGGACAGGGGGCTACGGATTCACCCCTCCACTTT; CDR3 protein: CASSAPGQGATDSPLHF
clone size: NA; J gene: TRBJ1-1; V gene: TRBV10-3; D gene: NA; CDR3 DNA: TGTGCCATCAGTGAACGAGGGATCTCCACTGAAGCTTTCTTT; CDR3 protein: CAISERGISTEAFF
clone size: NA; J gene: TRBJ2-1; V gene: TRBV5-1; D gene: TRBD1; CDR3 DNA: TGCGCCAGCAGCCCGGCGGGACAGGGCTCCTCTCCCTCCTACAATGAGCAGTTCTTC; CDR3 protein: CASSPAGQGSSPSYNEQFF
clone size: NA; J gene: TRBJ2-5; V gene: TRBV10-3; D gene: TRBD1; CDR3 DNA: TGTGCCATCAGAAGACAGGGAGAGGAGACCCAGTACTTC; CDR3 protein: CAIRRQGEETQYF
clone size: NA; J gene: TRBJ2-5; V gene: TRBV5-1; D gene: TRBD2; CDR3 DNA: TGCGCCAGCAGCACCTCTAGCGGGGGTATCCTAGAGACCCAGTACTTC; CDR3 protein: CASSTSSGGILETQYF
clone size: NA; J gene: TRBJ1-6; V gene: TRBV27; D gene: NA; CDR3 DNA: TGTGCCAGCAGTGGGGACACCTATAATTCACCCCTCCACTTT; CDR3 protein: CASSGDTYNSPLHF
clone size: NA; J gene: TRBJ2-3; V gene: TRBV3-1/TRBV3-2; D gene: NA; CDR3 DNA: TGTGCCAGCAGCCAAGCAGGTACAGATACGCAGTATTTT; CDR3 protein: CASSQAGTDTQYF
clone size: NA; J gene: TRBJ2-2; V gene: TRBV19; D gene: NA; CDR3 DNA: TGTGCCAGTAGTATAGCGGGATTTAACACCGGGGAGCTGTTTTTT; CDR3 protein: CASSIAGFNTGELFF
clone size: NA; J gene: TRBJ1-4; V gene: TRBV4-1; D gene: NA; CDR3 DNA: TGCGCCAGCAGCCAGACCGGGATATATGAAAAACTGTTTTTT; CDR3 protein: CASSQTGIYEKLFF
clone size: NA; J gene: TRBJ1-1; V gene: TRBV5-1; D gene: NA; CDR3 DNA: TGCGCCAGCAGCTTGTTTCGCGGCAGTCTCTTGAACACTGAAGCTTTCTTT; CDR3 protein: CASSLFRGSLLNTEAFF
clone size: once; J gene: TRBJ2-5; V gene: TRBV7-2; D gene: TRBD2; CDR3 DNA: TGTGCCAGCAGCTTAGCGGGGGGGATCGAGACCCAGTACTTC; CDR3 protein: CASSLAGGIETQYF
clone size: NA; J gene: TRBJ1-4; V gene: TRBV5-1; D gene: TRBD1; CDR3 DNA: TGCGCCAGCAGCTTGGGGACAGGGACTAATGAAAAACTGTTTTTT; CDR3 protein: CASSLGTGTNEKLFF
clone size: NA; J gene: TRBJ1-1; V gene: TRBV18; D gene: NA; CDR3 DNA: TGTGCCAGCTCAGAAAGGGGAGGGAACACTGAAGCTTTCTTT; CDR3 protein: CASSERGGNTEAFF
clone size: many; J gene: TRBJ1-2; V gene: TRBV12-3/TRBV12-4; D gene: NA; CDR3 DNA: TGTGCCAGCAGTTTAATGGGGCATCGGGGCTACACCTTC; CDR3 protein: CASSLMGHRGYTF